This TCR beta chain was captured in a study of PD-1 blockade in classical Hodgkin lymphoma. The study, taken as a whole, reports: Exclusion covered patients beginning nivolumab under 1 year post-ASCT. Prior therapy or disease activity may underlie the repertoire differences, whose causes remain undefined.

Concerning this clone: Its target is not known.

Only in-frame clones appear in the TCRdb table, and some are missing; sequencing was by immunoSEQ multiplex PCR. Of over 10,000 clones in the sample, approximately 83% are singletons; the top ten hold 0.9% to 0.95%. Unmatched junction bases numbered 8, after V lost 2 bases and J lost 2 bases. The CDR3 totals 17 residues. CDR1 is SGHTA and CDR2 is FQGNSA in the germline V gene. Specified time point: cycle 4 day 1 (C4D1), after less than seven weeks of nivolumab. Autologous stem cell transplantation was followed by relapse in every patient, and brentuximab vedotin exposure varied. Isolation of CD4+ T cells from thawed PBMCs was performed by magnetic negative selection.

The material was CD4+ T cells from blood, obtained before the fourth cycle of nivolumab. The source is a human donor with classical Hodgkin lymphoma. The chain combines TRBV7-2 with TRBJ2-3; TRBD2 aligns across 9 bases. CDR3 sequence (DNA): TGTGCCAGCAGCTTATCACTGACTAGCGGATTCACAGATACGCAGTATTTT. This encodes CASSLSLTSGFTDTQYF.